This T cell receptor beta chain was obtained from a study of graft-versus-host responses after intestinal transplantation. CDR1 is LGHNA and CDR2 is YNFKEQ in the germline V gene. There are 16 residues in the CDR3. V was clipped by 3 bases and J by 0 bases, with 12 bases between them. The protocol was immunoSEQ multiplex PCR, while the TCRdb copy is restricted to in-frame clones and leaves out a portion. Of some 40,000 clones listed, 93% are singletons. Comment on this clone: Its cognate antigen is unknown.

The study's findings and limits: GvH clones were found in recipient marrow; some appeared first in ileum or blood.

The receptor's source is a human patient who received an intestinal transplant, so some T cells may come from the graft donor. The source material was PBMCs, sampled around 720 days after intestinal transplantation. J is TRBJ2-1 and V is TRBV4-2, with D unclear. CDR3 coding DNA: TGTGCCAGCAGCCAGGGCATCGGTTCCTCCTACAATGAGCAGTTCTTC. Translated, it gives CASSQGIGSSYNEQFF.